This T cell receptor beta chain stems from a study of blood T cell repertoires in COVID-19. About the research overall: Specimens from acute and convalescent COVID-19 originated in the United States, Italy and Spain. T cells, B-cell-depleted T cells, or PBMCs supplied cDNA or gDNA.

This clone has just one count. CDR3 size: 17 residues. CDR1 and CDR2 (germline): MNHNY, SVGAGI (reference sequence). The J segment lost 4 bases and the V segment lost 5 bases, leaving 14 bases of the junction unmatched. Generated by immunoSEQ multiplex PCR, the TCRdb table keeps only in-frame clones and is missing some. The sample gives about 130,000 clones, less than 90% of which show up once; about 6.9% is in the top ten. V gene TRBV6-6 combines with J gene TRBJ1-3, with 7 bases matching TRBD1. The material sequenced was peripheral blood. The sequence derives from an elderly man with active or convalescent COVID-19. CDR3 protein: CASSQPGQALRGNTIYF. In DNA, the CDR3 is TGTGCCAGCAGTCAACCCGGACAGGCTCTGAGGGGAAACACCATATATTTT.